This T cell receptor beta chain is from a study of cytomegalovirus exposure and HLA in healthy donors. In its sample, this clone was seen a few times. Its specificity is not known. This CDR3 is built from 14 residues. V lost 6 bases, J lost 0 bases, and 4 bases stayed unmatched. Germline CDR1 is LNHDA and CDR2 is SQIVND (reference sequence). The PCR had 60 Vbeta and 13 Jbeta primers. Profiling relied on immunoSEQ multiplex PCR, and the TCRdb table lists in-frame clones only, not all of them. The sample shows around 160,000 clones, 75% of them seen only once. Study results and limitations: Presence/absence analyses rested on an assumption that sequencing depth was roughly uniform across donors.

The TCR sequence derives from a woman between 35 and 50 years old in good health and CMV-seropositive. The sequencing input was PBMCs. The chain carries TRBV19 and TRBJ1-1; 7 bases agree with TRBD1. The CDR3 sequence: CASSTQGLNTEAFF. As DNA, the CDR3 is TGTGCCAGTAGCACACAGGGGTTGAACACTGAAGCTTTCTTT.